Following are 20 T cell receptor beta chains from one sample sequenced in a study of control samples from healthy donors and cancer patients. Clones were sequenced by immunoSEQ multiplex PCR, and TCRdb holds only the in-frame ones, with some missing. The sample has 85,000 to 95,000 clones; 82% are singletons. Sequencing was performed on blood. The receptors shown here come from a woman aged 60-75 years in good health.

The chain recombines TRBV3-1 (or the pseudogene TRBV3-2) with TRBJ2-2; 7 bases match TRBD2. Germline trimming cut 4 bases from V and 5 bases from J; bases unmatched to any gene: 7. The CDR3 extends over 15 amino acids. CDR1 is LGHDT, CDR2 YNNKEL, per germline (reference sequence). For the CDR3, the DNA is TGTGCCAGCAGCCTAAGCGGGGCCGGGACCGGGGAGCTGTTTTTT. Translated: CASSLSGAGTGELFF.

This chain links TRBV2 with TRBJ1-5; D is perhaps TRBD1 (6 bases). The CDR3 covers 13 residues. V lost 8 bases and J lost 3, with 11 bases in between. Germline CDR1 is SNHLY and CDR2 is FYNNEI. The CDR3 loop reads CASRRDTNQPQHF. CDR3 nucleotides: TGTGCCAGCCGCCGGGACACCAATCAGCCCCAGCATTTT.

The chain has TRBV6-1 and TRBJ1-2; TRBD1 might be the D (5 bases). Trimming shortened V by 1 base and J by 8 bases, and 11 bases separated the two germline ends. From germline, CDR1 is MNHNS and CDR2 SASEGT. There are 13 residues in the CDR3. The CDR3 nucleotides read TGTGCCAGCAGTGAAGAATTGGGGGTCGGCTACACCTTC. This encodes CASSEELGVGYTF.

This clone was picked up one time. Other DNA sequences from this sample encode an identical CDR3 as well. The gene calls are TRBV18 and TRBJ1-4; D remains unclear. Looked up from germline, CDR1 is KGHSH and CDR2 is LQKENI. The ends were cut back, 3 bases at V and 3 bases at J, with 5 bases in the middle. The CDR3 is 13 residues long. The CDR3 DNA is TGTGCCAGCTCACCCGGATCTAATGAAAAACTGTTTTTT. As protein: CASSPGSNEKLFF.

The chain combines TRBV10-3 with TRBJ1-1; D is perhaps TRBD1 (5 bases). The CDR3 has 13 amino acids. Germline values: CDR1 ENHRY, CDR2 SYGVKD. Deletions cut 4 bases from V and 1 base from J, with 7 bases between. DNA for the CDR3: TGTGCCATCAGTGGGGGGTCGAACACTGAAGCTTTCTTT. Its protein product is CAISGGSNTEAFF.

The V and J genes are TRBV7-2 and TRBJ2-1; 8 bases map to TRBD1. The V gene end was trimmed by 1 base and the J gene end by 9 bases; junction bases not matched to a gene: 8. The V gene's germline CDR1 is SGHTA and CDR2 FQGNSA. The CDR3 contains 15 residues. CDR3 sequence: CASSLDSLQGGEQFF. The CDR3 nucleotides read TGTGCCAGCAGCTTAGACTCCTTACAGGGGGGTGAGCAGTTCTTC.

The rearrangement links TRBV18 to TRBJ2-2; no firm D call. Looked up from germline, CDR1 is KGHSH and CDR2 is LQKENI. The V and J ends lost 3 bases and 1 base respectively, with 6 bases between them. This CDR3 has 14 residues. CDR3 region: CASSPGQNTGELFF. The CDR3 DNA is TGTGCCAGCTCACCCGGGCAGAACACCGGGGAGCTGTTTTTT. The full variable domain, its missing parts supplied by reference TRBV18 and TRBJ2-2, is NAGVMQNPRHLVRRRGQEARLRCSPMKGHSHVYWYRQLPEEGLKFMVYLQKENIIDESGMPKERFSAEFPKEGPSILRIQQVVRGDSAAYFCASSPGQNTGELFFGEGSRLTVL.

This chain joins TRBV29-1 and TRBJ2-7, with D perhaps matching TRBD1 or TRBD2 (5 bases each). With 7 bases removed from V and 1 base from J, the gap between germline ends came to 11 bases. CDR1 and CDR2 from the germline V gene are SQVTM and ANQGSEA. CDR3 length equals 12 residues. The CDR3 region is CSGGVGSYEQYF. As DNA, the CDR3 is TGCAGCGGAGGGGTTGGGTCCTACGAGCAGTACTTC.

The V call is TRBV9, the J call TRBJ2-7, with a weak D call TRBD2 (6 bases). Germline assignment: CDR1 SGDLS and CDR2 YYNGEE. The V gene lost 5 bases and the J gene lost 1 base, with 13 bases spanning the gap. The CDR3 runs to 14 residues. The CDR3 loop reads CASSSLGTSYEQYF. In DNA form, the CDR3 reads TGTGCCAGCAGTTCCCTCGGGACTTCCTACGAGCAGTACTTC.

The rearrangement links TRBV30 to TRBJ2-7; D is ambiguous. This CDR3 region has 15 residues. Germline assignment: CDR1 GTSNPN and CDR2 SVGIG (reference sequence). Trimming removed 0 bases at V and 0 bases at J, with 12 bases between. The chain's CDR3 is CAWSVDLICSYEQYF. Written as DNA, the CDR3 is TGTGCCTGGAGTGTTGATCTGATATGCTCCTACGAGCAGTACTTC.

The V call is TRBV19, the J call TRBJ1-2; the D gene is possibly TRBD1 (5 bases). Trimming took 8 bases from V and 4 from J, leaving 8 bases between them. Germline CDR1 is LNHDA and CDR2 is SQIVND (reference sequence). CDR3 length equals 11 residues. CDR3 bases: TGTGCCAGTGGGGCCTTCTATGGCTACACCTTC. Translated, it gives CASGAFYGYTF. The full variable domain, rest sourced from reference TRBV19 and TRBJ1-2, is DGGITQSPKYLFRKEGQNVTLSCEQNLNHDAMYWYRQDPGQGLRLIYYSQIVNDFQKGDIAEGYSVSREKKESFPLTVTSAQKNPTAFYLCASGAFYGYTFGSGTRLTVV.

The chain uses TRBV2 and TRBJ2-1; tentative D call: TRBD2 (6 bases). CDR3 length: 13 residues. Germline V CDR1 and CDR2: SNHLY, FYNNEI. V was cut by 1 base and J by 15 bases, with 16 bases left in between. CDR3 sequence: CASSEGGVASVFF. The CDR3 nucleotides are TGTGCCAGCAGTGAAGGAGGGGTCGCTAGCGTGTTCTTC.

This chain links TRBV5-4 with TRBJ2-2, with D perhaps matching TRBD2 (6 bases). This CDR3 is 16 amino acids long. Germline V lookup: CDR1 SGHNT, CDR2 YYREEE (reference sequence). Trimming left V 0 bases short and J 5 bases short, with 14 bases between. CDR3 in amino acids: CASSLGRGMVTGELFF. DNA of the CDR3: TGTGCCAGCAGCTTGGGTCGCGGGATGGTGACCGGGGAGCTGTTTTTT.

V is TRBV19 and J is TRBJ1-1, with D possibly being TRBD1 (6 bases). The CDR3 extends over 13 amino acids. The germline V and J ends were trimmed by 6 bases and 3 bases, with 11 bases remaining between them. The germline V gene has CDR1 LNHDA and CDR2 SQIVND (reference sequence). CDR3 DNA sequence: TGTGCCAGTAGGGGGGCAGGAGACACTGAAGCTTTCTTT. Its protein is CASRGAGDTEAFF. Full variable domain (rest looked up from reference TRBV19 and TRBJ1-1): DGGITQSPKYLFRKEGQNVTLSCEQNLNHDAMYWYRQDPGQGLRLIYYSQIVNDFQKGDIAEGYSVSREKKESFPLTVTSAQKNPTAFYLCASRGAGDTEAFFGQGTRLTVV.

The V and J genes are TRBV7-2 and TRBJ1-6; TRBD1 matches 7 bases. V shed 2 bases, J shed 6 bases, and the junction held 1 base outside the gene matches. This CDR3 contains 14 residues. Germline V lookup: CDR1 SGHTA, CDR2 FQGNSA. This CDR3 is CASSLSGGNSPLHF. In DNA form, the CDR3 reads TGTGCCAGCAGCTTATCAGGGGGTAATTCACCCCTCCACTTT.

The rearrangement joins TRBV10-1 to TRBJ1-2, with 8 bases identical to TRBD1. Germline V lookup: CDR1 WNHNN, CDR2 SYGVQD (reference sequence). The CDR3 is made up of 13 amino acids. V was pared by 5 bases and J by 7 bases, with 6 bases of the junction left unmatched. CDR3 loop: CASSPYQGAGYTF. In nucleotides, the CDR3 is TGCGCCAGCAGTCCATATCAGGGGGCTGGCTACACCTTC.

This clone was observed a single time. CDR3 residues: CASSPRQGNSPLHF. CDR3 nucleotides: TGTGCCAGCAGCCCCCGACAGGGAAATTCACCCCTCCACTTT. The chain has TRBV3-1 (or the pseudogene TRBV3-2) and TRBJ1-6, with TRBD1 identical over 7 bases. Per the germline V gene, CDR1 is LGHDT and CDR2 is YNNKEL (reference sequence). With V trimmed by 4 bases and J by 7 bases, 4 bases remained unmatched. There are 14 residues in the CDR3.

The chain joins TRBV15 to TRBJ2-1; maybe TRBD2 (5 bases). Trimming removed 4 bases at V and 4 bases at J, with 17 bases between. Germline CDR1 reads LNHNV; CDR2 reads YYDKDF (reference sequence). The CDR3 is 16 amino acids. The DNA for the CDR3 is TGTGCCACCAGCACGGAGTATGGCGGGCTGTACAATGAGCAGTTCTTC. As protein: CATSTEYGGLYNEQFF.

This clone was counted once. The chain links TRBV5-1 to TRBJ2-7, with 9 bases fitting TRBD1. CDR1 is SGHRS, CDR2 YFSETQ, per germline. The CDR3 loop spans 13 amino acids. The V and J ends lost 4 bases and 6 bases, in that order; junction bases with no gene match: 5. CDR3 region: CASSPGQGREQYF. In nucleotides, the CDR3 is TGCGCCAGCAGCCCGGGACAGGGACGCGAGCAGTACTTC.

This clone was detected only once. The V call is TRBV29-1, the J call TRBJ1-1; D gene unclear. The CDR3 loop spans 11 amino acids. CDR1 and CDR2 from the germline V gene are SQVTM and ANQGSEA. V shed 1 base and J shed 2 bases, with 2 bases lying between them. The CDR3 DNA reads as TGCAGCGTTGAAGGTAACACTGAAGCTTTCTTT. Its translation is CSVEGNTEAFF. Together with reference TRBV29-1 and TRBJ1-1, the CDR3 gives the full variable domain: SAVISQKPSRDICQRGTSLTIQCQVDSQVTMMFWYRQQPGQSLTLIATANQGSEATYESGFVIDKFPISRPNLTFSTLTVSNMSPEDSSIYLCSVEGNTEAFFGQGTRLTVV.